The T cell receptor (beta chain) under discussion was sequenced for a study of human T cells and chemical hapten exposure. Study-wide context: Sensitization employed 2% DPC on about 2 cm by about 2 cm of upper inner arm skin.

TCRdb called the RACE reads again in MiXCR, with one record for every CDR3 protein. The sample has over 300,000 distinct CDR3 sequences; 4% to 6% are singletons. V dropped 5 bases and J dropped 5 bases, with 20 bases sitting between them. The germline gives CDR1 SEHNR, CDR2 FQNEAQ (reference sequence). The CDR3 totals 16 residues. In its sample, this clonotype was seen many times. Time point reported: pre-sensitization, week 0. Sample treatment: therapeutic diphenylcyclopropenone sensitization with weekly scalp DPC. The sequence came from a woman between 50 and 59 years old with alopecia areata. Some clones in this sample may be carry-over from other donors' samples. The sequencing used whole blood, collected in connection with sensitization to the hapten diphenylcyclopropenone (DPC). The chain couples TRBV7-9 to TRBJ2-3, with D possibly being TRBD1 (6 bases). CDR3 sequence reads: CASSPTGTPQGDTQYF. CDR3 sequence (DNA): TGTGCCAGCAGCCCTACCGGGACACCGCAGGGAGATACGCAGTATTTT.